Shown below are 25 T cell receptor beta chains from a single sample sequenced in a study of blood T cell repertoires in COVID-19. Repertoires were generated with immunoSEQ multiplex PCR, while TCRdb's copy carries only in-frame clones and drops some. This sample carries 95,000 to 120,000 clones, about 88% of them seen once, and the ten largest clones take less than 3.5%. Sequenced material: peripheral blood. Receptor source: a man aged 35-49 years with acute or convalescent COVID-19.

The chain has TRBV29-1 and TRBJ1-2, with 10 bases fitting TRBD1. CDR1 is SQVTM and CDR2 is ANQGSEA in the germline V gene. Trimming took 6 bases from V and 4 from J; bases not matched to a gene: 2. The length of the CDR3 is 12 residues. Here the CDR3 DNA reads TGCAGCGTGGACAGGGGGGGCTATGGCTACACCTTC. Translation: CSVDRGGYGYTF.

This clone is termed medium-sized. The chain has TRBV14 and TRBJ1-6, with a tentative D call TRBD1 (6 bases). Looked up from germline, CDR1 is SGHDN and CDR2 is FVKESK. Deletions cut 4 bases from V and 0 bases from J, with 16 bases between. The CDR3 contains 18 residues. CDR3 nucleotide sequence: TGTGCCAGCAGCCGGGGGGGGGACACCCGCTCCTATAATTCACCCCTCCACTTT. Encoded protein: CASSRGGDTRSYNSPLHF.

Only one count was recorded for this clone. The V gene is TRBV27, the J gene TRBJ1-1; tentative D call: TRBD1 (5 bases). There are 19 residues in the CDR3. Trimming left V 3 bases short and J 4 bases short, with 27 bases between. The germline V gene has CDR1 MNHEY and CDR2 SMNVEV (reference sequence). The CDR3, as DNA: TGTGCCAGCAGTTTTTATAGTCTAATAGACAGCCAGGGAGGCACTGAAGCTTTCTTT. Protein sequence: CASSFYSLIDSQGGTEAFF.

The V and J genes are TRBV24-1 and TRBJ2-1; 11 bases agree with TRBD1. The CDR3 runs 16 residues. J was trimmed by 6 bases and V by 7 bases; bases with no gene match: 10. Germline lookup yields CDR1 KGHDR and CDR2 SFDVKD. This CDR3 reads CATRTSRGQGANEQFF. The CDR3 DNA follows: TGTGCCACCAGGACCAGCAGAGGACAGGGGGCCAATGAGCAGTTCTTC.

V usage is TRBV29-1 and J usage is TRBJ2-2; D unclear. The CDR3 has 11 amino acids. V lost 4 bases to trimming and J lost 5 bases, with 5 bases between them. The V gene's germline CDR1 is SQVTM and CDR2 ANQGSEA. CDR3 in DNA: TGCAGCGTTGGCAGGACCGGGGAGCTGTTTTTT. Amino acid sequence: CSVGRTGELFF.

This clone occurred a few times. J is TRBJ1-2 and V is TRBV5-1; D perhaps matches TRBD1 (5 bases). The CDR3 covers 15 residues. Germline loops: CDR1 SGHRS, CDR2 YFSETQ. V dropped 0 bases and J dropped 4 bases, with 13 bases sitting between them. CDR3 in DNA: TGCGCCAGCAGCTTGGCGGGCGGGGGAGGCTATGGCTACACCTTC. This sequence encodes CASSLAGGGGYGYTF. Full variable domain (remainder filled in from reference TRBV5-1 and TRBJ1-2): KAGVTQTPRYLIKTRGQQVTLSCSPISGHRSVSWYQQTPGQGLQFLFEYFSETQRNKGNFPGRFSGRQFSNSRSEMNVSTLELGDSALYLCASSLAGGGGYGYTFGSGTRLTVV.

The V gene is TRBV11-2, the J gene TRBJ1-3; D gene ambiguous. The germline V gene encodes CDR1 SGHAT and CDR2 FQNNGV. V was trimmed by 2 bases and J by 0 bases, leaving 5 bases between them. The CDR3 is made up of 14 amino acids. The CDR3 spells CASSLQYSGNTIYF. The CDR3 DNA reads as TGTGCCAGCAGCTTACAGTACTCTGGAAACACCATATATTTT.

The chain employs TRBV7-2 and TRBJ2-1, with 7 bases that match TRBD2. V shed 5 bases and J 7 bases; nucleotides not matched to a gene: 11. Per the germline V gene, CDR1 is SGHTA and CDR2 is FQGNSA. CDR3 length: 15 amino acids. The CDR3 DNA follows: TGTGCCAGCAGCCAGACCGGGGGGTCGTGGAATGAGCAGTTCTTC. Translation gives CASSQTGGSWNEQFF.

The rearrangement uses TRBV30 and TRBJ2-3; 9 bases fit TRBD2. Germline trimming cut 2 bases from V and 2 bases from J; bases unmatched to any gene: 8. Germline CDR1 and CDR2: GTSNPN and SVGIG (reference sequence). The CDR3 has 16 residues. This chain's CDR3 is CAWSFAGGDYTDTQYF. Written as DNA, the CDR3 is TGTGCCTGGAGTTTCGCGGGGGGGGATTACACAGATACGCAGTATTTT.

This clone occurred once. The chain employs TRBV7-9 and TRBJ1-1; 11 positions agree with TRBD1. V gave up 5 bases and J gave up 3 bases; unmatched junction bases: 5. The CDR3 sequence is 15 residues long. Germline lookup yields CDR1 SEHNR and CDR2 FQNEAQ (reference sequence). The CDR3 reads CASSHGQGAYTEAFF. In DNA, the CDR3 is TGTGCCAGCAGCCACGGACAGGGGGCTTACACTGAAGCTTTCTTT. Drawing the rest from reference TRBV7-9 and TRBJ1-1, the complete variable domain is DTGVSQNPRHKITKRGQNVTFRCDPISEHNRLYWYRQTLGQGPEFLTYFQNEAQLEKSRLLSDRFSAERPKGSFSTLEIQRTEQGDSAMYLCASSHGQGAYTEAFFGQGTRLTVV.

This chain connects TRBV6-6 to TRBJ1-2; D might be TRBD1 (5 bases). Germline V CDR1 and CDR2: MNHNY, SVGAGI (reference sequence). The CDR3 totals 14 residues. Trimming pared 8 bases from V and 7 bases from J, leaving 20 bases between. The CDR3 DNA reads TGTGCCAGCCGAGGGACTAACCTGGGCGGTGGCTACACCTTC. Translated, it gives CASRGTNLGGGYTF.

The CDR3 protein is CATSETGFTDTQYF. The CDR3 nucleotides read TGTGCCACCAGCGAAACAGGTTTCACAGATACGCAGTATTTT. This chain connects TRBV24-1 to TRBJ2-3; a possible D gene is TRBD1 (5 bases). The germline V and J ends were trimmed by 7 bases and 2 bases, with 12 bases remaining between them. The CDR3 consists of 14 residues. Germline V lookup: CDR1 KGHDR, CDR2 SFDVKD.

The chain combines TRBV6-1 with TRBJ2-1; 10 nucleotides agree with TRBD2. Per the germline V gene, CDR1 is MNHNS and CDR2 is SASEGT. CDR3 length: 15 amino acids. V lost 2 bases and J lost 4; bases outside the gene matches: 2. This CDR3 is CASSESGGDYNEQFF. CDR3 bases: TGTGCCAGCAGTGAAAGCGGGGGGGATTACAATGAGCAGTTCTTC.

The chain joins TRBV11-1 to TRBJ2-3, with 10 bases that match TRBD1. Per germline, CDR1 SGHAT and CDR2 FQDESV (reference sequence). The CDR3 loop spans 15 amino acids. V shed 5 bases, J shed 7 bases, and the junction held 9 bases outside the gene matches. CDR3 sequence: CASSRDRGFMNTQYF. In nucleotides, the CDR3 is TGTGCCAGCAGCCGGGACAGGGGCTTTATGAATACGCAGTATTTT. Full variable domain (missing parts from reference TRBV11-1 and TRBJ2-3): EAEVAQSPRYKITEKSQAVAFWCDPISGHATLYWYRQILGQGPELLVQFQDESVVDDSQLPKDRFSAERLKGVDSTLKIQPAELGDSAMYLCASSRDRGFMNTQYFGPGTRLTVL.

V gene TRBV2 combines with J gene TRBJ2-7; 13 nucleotides align to TRBD2. The germline CDR1 and CDR2 sequences are SNHLY and FYNNEI. V shed 6 bases, J shed 3 bases, and the junction held 2 bases outside the gene matches. This CDR3 contains 14 residues. In DNA form, the CDR3 reads TGTGCCAGCAGACTAGCGGGGGGGCTCTACGAGCAGTACTTC. Amino acids: CASRLAGGLYEQYF.

The chain links TRBV6-1 to TRBJ1-2; unclear D gene. Germline-derived CDR1 and CDR2 are MNHNS and SASEGT. This CDR3 has 14 residues. V lost 2 bases and J lost 7, with 14 bases in between. The CDR3 protein is CASSEILGPVGYTF. As DNA, the CDR3 is TGTGCCAGCAGTGAAATTCTGGGCCCCGTTGGCTACACCTTC.

The chain combines TRBV6-5 with TRBJ2-7; D is unclear. The germline gives CDR1 MNHEY, CDR2 SVGAGI. This CDR3 is 11 amino acids long. Trimming took 10 bases from V and 3 from J, leaving 10 bases between them. The CDR3 bases are TGTGCCACTACAGCCGGCTACGAGCAGTACTTC. This encodes CATTAGYEQYF.

DNA for the CDR3: TGTGCCACCAGTGATCCTAACAGGGGGCAGGACTATGGCTACACCTTC. It encodes CATSDPNRGQDYGYTF. The V and J genes are TRBV24-1 and TRBJ1-2; TRBD1 matches 9 bases. Germline values: CDR1 KGHDR, CDR2 SFDVKD. This CDR3 region has 16 residues. V gave up 3 bases and J gave up 3 bases; unmatched junction bases: 7.

The gene calls are TRBV5-1 and TRBJ2-1, with D maybe TRBD1 (6 bases). The germline V gene has CDR1 SGHRS and CDR2 YFSETQ. This CDR3 spans 15 amino acids. Deletions cut 4 bases from V and 6 bases from J, with 17 bases between. The CDR3, as DNA: TGCGCCAGCAGCCCACCTATAGGGGGATCCAATGAGCAGTTCTTC. It is translated as CASSPPIGGSNEQFF.

The rearrangement joins TRBV20-1 to TRBJ2-2; 7 bases are a match to TRBD2. The germline gives CDR1 DFQATT, CDR2 SNEGSKA (reference sequence). There are 16 residues in the CDR3. The J segment lost 0 bases and the V segment lost 3 bases, leaving 7 bases of the junction unmatched. The CDR3 sequence: CSASQLAETNTGELFF. The CDR3 nucleotides read TGCAGTGCTAGTCAGCTAGCGGAGACGAACACCGGGGAGCTGTTTTTT.

The J gene is TRBJ2-3, the V gene TRBV10-3; 7 bases are shared with TRBD2. V shed 1 base, J shed 5 bases, and the junction held 6 bases outside the gene matches. The CDR3 covers 15 residues. Germline-derived CDR1 and CDR2 are ENHRY and SYGVKD. CDR3 in amino acids: CAISEWEGIGDTQYF. The CDR3 bases are TGTGCCATCAGTGAGTGGGAGGGCATTGGAGATACGCAGTATTTT.

A few counts support this clone. V gene TRBV7-9 combines with J gene TRBJ1-6; TRBD1 matches at 10 bases. Losses at the gene ends were 4 bases for V and 8 bases for J; bases not matched to a gene: 2. Germline V gives CDR1 SEHNR, CDR2 FQNEAQ (reference sequence). The CDR3 spans 14 residues. CDR3 nucleotides: TGTGCCAGCAGCTCCGGGACAGGGGATTCACCCCTCCACTTT. Residues: CASSSGTGDSPLHF.

This clone has only one observation. The chain uses TRBV5-1 and TRBJ2-2; D possibly corresponds to TRBD2 (6 bases). Germline CDR1 and CDR2: SGHRS and YFSETQ. The CDR3 spans 15 residues. V was clipped by 4 bases and J by 5 bases, with 15 bases between them. CDR3 loop: CASSVQSGETGELFF. CDR3 bases: TGCGCCAGCAGCGTGCAATCGGGGGAGACCGGGGAGCTGTTTTTT. Full variable domain (outside the CDR3, taken from reference TRBV5-1 and TRBJ2-2): KAGVTQTPRYLIKTRGQQVTLSCSPISGHRSVSWYQQTPGQGLQFLFEYFSETQRNKGNFPGRFSGRQFSNSRSEMNVSTLELGDSALYLCASSVQSGETGELFFGEGSRLTVL.

This chain uses TRBV15 with TRBJ2-3; tentatively, D is TRBD2 (6 bases). The V gene lost 0 bases and the J gene lost 1 base, with 14 bases spanning the gap. Germline V gene lookup returns CDR1 LNHNV and CDR2 YYDKDF (reference sequence). The CDR3 runs to 17 residues. CDR3 nucleotides: TGTGCCACCAGCAGAGATGAAGCGACTAGAGGCACAGATACGCAGTATTTT. Translated, it gives CATSRDEATRGTDTQYF. Together with reference TRBV15 and TRBJ2-3, the CDR3 gives the full variable domain: DAMVIQNPRYQVTQFGKPVTLSCSQTLNHNVMYWYQQKSSQAPKLLFHYYDKDFNNEADTPDNFQSRRPNTSFCFLDIRSPGLGDTAMYLCATSRDEATRGTDTQYFGPGTRLTVL.

This clone was counted a single time. This chain joins TRBV18 and TRBJ2-1; no reliable D call. This CDR3 contains 16 residues. The germline V gene has CDR1 KGHSH and CDR2 LQKENI. V was cut by 3 bases and J by 8 bases, with 20 bases left in between. CDR3 coding DNA: TGTGCCAGCTCACCCTCCATAGACTGGATACCGGATGAGCAGTTCTTC. It translates to CASSPSIDWIPDEQFF.